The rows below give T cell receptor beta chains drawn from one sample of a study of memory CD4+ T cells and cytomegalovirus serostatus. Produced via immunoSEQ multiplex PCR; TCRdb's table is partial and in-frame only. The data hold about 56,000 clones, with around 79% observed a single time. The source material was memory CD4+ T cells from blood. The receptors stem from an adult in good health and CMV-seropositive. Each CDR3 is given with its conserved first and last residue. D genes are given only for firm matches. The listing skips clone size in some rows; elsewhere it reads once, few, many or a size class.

TGTGCCAGCAGCTTAGCCGGGACTAGCGGGAGGGCGAATGAGCAGTTCTTC | CASSLAGTSGRANEQFF | TRBJ2-1 | 17 | few | TRBD2 | TRBV7-2
TGTGCCAGCAGCTTACAGGTTAGAGGTGAAGCTTTCTTT | CASSLQVRGEAFF | TRBJ1-1 | 13 | NA | NA | TRBV11-2
TGTGCCAGCAGCTTAGACGGGACTAGCGGACAAGAGACCCAGTACTTC | CASSLDGTSGQETQYF | TRBJ2-5 | 16 | NA | TRBD2 | TRBV7-2
TGTGCCAGCAGCTTGGGCACGGAGGGCGTCTATGGCTACACCTTC | CASSLGTEGVYGYTF | TRBJ1-2 | 15 | NA | NA | TRBV5-4
TGTGCCAGCAGTGGCGAGGGACAGGGGGCAATTGGCTACACCTTC | CASSGEGQGAIGYTF | TRBJ1-2 | 15 | few | TRBD1 | TRBV2
TGTGCCAGCAGTTACCCACGGCGGGGTTCCGAAGCTTTCTTT | CASSYPRRGSEAFF | TRBJ1-1 | 14 | NA | NA | TRBV28
TGTGCCAGCAGCCCTTTAAGGACAGATACGCAGTATTTT | CASSPLRTDTQYF | TRBJ2-3 | 13 | few | NA | TRBV11-1
TGCGCCAGCAGTGAGTTGGGCTCGCGGCGAGCAGGGCACACCTACGAGCAGTACTTC | CASSELGSRRAGHTYEQYF | TRBJ2-7 | 19 | NA | NA | TRBV10-1
TGTGCCAGCAGCCTACCCGGGACAGCGTATGGCTACACCTTC | CASSLPGTAYGYTF | TRBJ1-2 | 14 | medium-sized | TRBD1 | TRBV7-2
TGTGCCAGCAGAAATCCTAGTAGGCAAGAGACCCAGTACTTC | CASRNPSRQETQYF | TRBJ2-5 | 14 | NA | NA | TRBV27
TGTGCCAGCAGCGGGGGACTCCTCTACGAGCAGTACTTC | CASSGGLLYEQYF | TRBJ2-7 | 13 | NA | NA | TRBV7-9
TGTGCCAGCAGTCAGAGCGGGACCATAGGTCAGTTCTTC | CASSQSGTIGQFF | TRBJ2-1 | 13 | NA | TRBD2 | TRBV6-4
TGTGCCAGCAGCTTATCGGAGATGAACACTGAAGCTTTCTTT | CASSLSEMNTEAFF | TRBJ1-1 | 14 | few | NA | TRBV11-1
TGTGCCAGCAGCCCCGGGACGGGAGGCTACACCTTC | CASSPGTGGYTF | TRBJ1-2 | 12 | NA | NA | TRBV6-5
TGTGCCAGCTCACGTGAGAGGGACGCGGGCTACACCTTC | CASSRERDAGYTF | TRBJ1-2 | 13 | NA | NA | TRBV18
TGCAGCGTTACCTCTCAGTCTGGAAACACCATATATTTT | CSVTSQSGNTIYF | TRBJ1-3 | 13 | NA | NA | TRBV29-1
TGTGCCAGCCGGGACGAATCCACAGATACGCAGTATTTT | CASRDESTDTQYF | TRBJ2-3 | 13 | NA | NA | TRBV28
TGCGCCAGCAGCCAACTTCACGAGCAGGGGGGTTCGCCCCAGCATTTT | CASSQLHEQGGSPQHF | TRBJ1-5 | 16 | few | TRBD1 | TRBV4-3
TGTGCCAGCAGCCCGAAGTCCGGGGGCGACACTGAAGCTTTCTTT | CASSPKSGGDTEAFF | TRBJ1-1 | 15 | NA | NA | TRBV4-2
TGTGCCAGCAGTGCGACAGCGCAGAACACTGAAGCTTTCTTT | CASSATAQNTEAFF | TRBJ1-1 | 14 | NA | NA | TRBV2
TGTGCCAGCAGCTTAGAGAGGGGCCAAGAGACCCAGTACTTC | CASSLERGQETQYF | TRBJ2-5 | 14 | medium-sized | NA | TRBV7-9
TGTGCCAGTAGGAACCTCGGAGGGAACACTGAAGCTTTCTTT | CASRNLGGNTEAFF | TRBJ1-1 | 14 | NA | NA | TRBV19
TGTGCCAGCAGCTTAGGGGGCCTTATAGCCAAAAACATTCAGTACTTC | CASSLGGLIAKNIQYF | TRBJ2-4 | 16 | NA | NA | TRBV7-9
TGTGCCAGCAGTAACAGGGCTAGCCCTTACAATGAGCAGTTCTTC | CASSNRASPYNEQFF | TRBJ2-1 | 15 | NA | NA | TRBV6-5
TGTGCCAGCATGCCGCGAGTAGCAGTTATCAGCAATGAGCAGTTCTTC | CASMPRVAVISNEQFF | TRBJ2-1 | 16 | medium-sized | NA | TRBV5-5
TGTGCCAGGACCGGTGGCTACACCTTC | CARTGGYTF | TRBJ1-2 | 9 | NA | NA | TRBV5-3
TGTGCCAGCAGCTTGCGACAGGCTGGCTCCGGGGAGCTGTTTTTT | CASSLRQAGSGELFF | TRBJ2-2 | 15 | NA | NA | TRBV5-8
TGTGCCTGGAGTGGTGGGGACAATCAGCCCCAGCATTTT | CAWSGGDNQPQHF | TRBJ1-5 | 13 | NA | NA | TRBV30
TGTGCCAGCAGCCAAGAAACAGGGGGAGAGACCCAGTACTTC | CASSQETGGETQYF | TRBJ2-5 | 14 | few | TRBD1 | TRBV4-2
TGTGCCACCAGGCCAGCGGGAGACCGGTTGGAGACCCAGTACTTC | CATRPAGDRLETQYF | TRBJ2-5 | 15 | NA | TRBD2 | TRBV15
TGCAGCACCGGGGGGGGGCCCGGCTATGGCTACACCTTC | CSTGGGPGYGYTF | TRBJ1-2 | 13 | NA | NA | TRBV29-1
TGTGCCAGCAGTTGGGCGGGACCCACTAGGGGTGAGCAGTTCTTC | CASSWAGPTRGEQFF | TRBJ2-1 | 15 | NA | NA | TRBV6-6
TGCGCCAGCAGCTTGGAAGGGGTCTATGGCTACACCTTC | CASSLEGVYGYTF | TRBJ1-2 | 13 | once | NA | TRBV5-1
TGCGCCAGCAGTGAGGGGGTCAATCAGCCCCAGCATTTT | CASSEGVNQPQHF | TRBJ1-5 | 13 | NA | NA | TRBV10-1
TGTGCCATCAAGGGGGAGACGGACACCGGGGAGCTGTTTTTT | CAIKGETDTGELFF | TRBJ2-2 | 14 | NA | NA | TRBV10-3
TGTGCCAGCAGTTCTCTGGGAGGACTGACTGAGCAGTTCTTC | CASSSLGGLTEQFF | TRBJ2-1 | 14 | NA | NA | TRBV14
TGTGCCAGTTCAGTTACAGGGATCGACGACGAGCAGTACTTC | CASSVTGIDDEQYF | TRBJ2-7 | 14 | NA | NA | TRBV19
TGTGCCAGCAGCCTGGGACCGAGGACGCAGTATTTT | CASSLGPRTQYF | TRBJ2-3 | 12 | NA | NA | TRBV11-3
TGTGCCTGGATGAAGCGACGACAGGGGACTGAAGCTTTCTTT | CAWMKRRQGTEAFF | TRBJ1-1 | 14 | NA | TRBD1 | TRBV30
TGTGCCAGCAGTTCCGGGACAGGACCGAACACTGAAGCTTTCTTT | CASSSGTGPNTEAFF | TRBJ1-1 | 15 | NA | TRBD1 | TRBV6-5
TGTGCCTGGAGGGCAGGGGCCTGGAACACTGAAGCTTTCTTT | CAWRAGAWNTEAFF | TRBJ1-1 | 14 | NA | NA | TRBV30
TGTGCCAGCAGCTTAGTCGCAGGCTCCCAAGAGACCCAGTACTTC | CASSLVAGSQETQYF | TRBJ2-5 | 15 | NA | NA | TRBV7-6
TGTGCCAGCAGCCCAAGGGACGGGGAGCTGTTTTTT | CASSPRDGELFF | TRBJ2-2 | 12 | NA | NA | TRBV5-4
TGTGCCAGCAGCCTACAGGGTCAGCCCCAGCATTTT | CASSLQGQPQHF | TRBJ1-5 | 12 | NA | NA | TRBV7-2
TGTGCCAGCAGCCGTACAGGGGGCGCAGATACGCAGTATTTT | CASSRTGGADTQYF | TRBJ2-3 | 14 | NA | TRBD1 | TRBV7-7
TGCGCCAGCGCCCGCTTGGCCGGCTACGAGCAGTACTTC | CASARLAGYEQYF | TRBJ2-7 | 13 | NA | NA | TRBV4-1
TGTGCCAGCCTCGGACAGGGGAACGCTGAAGCTTTCTTT | CASLGQGNAEAFF | TRBJ1-1 | 13 | few | TRBD1 | TRBV18
TGTGCCAGCAGTTACTCTCGGACAGGTGATTCACCCCTCCACTTT | CASSYSRTGDSPLHF | TRBJ1-6 | 15 | NA | TRBD1 | TRBV6-5
TGTGCCAGCTCACCCACGACGGATGAGCAGTTCTTC | CASSPTTDEQFF | TRBJ2-1 | 12 | NA | NA | TRBV18
TGCAGTGCTATGAAGGATGGCTACACCTTC | CSAMKDGYTF | TRBJ1-2 | 10 | medium-sized | NA | TRBV20-1
TGTGCCAGCAGCTTAGCTGCAGATCGGGCAGGTGGTCGCTACACCTTC | CASSLAADRAGGRYTF | TRBJ1-2 | 16 | NA | NA | TRBV7-2
TGTGCCAGCAGCTTAGACCCTGTCTACGAGCAGTACTTC | CASSLDPVYEQYF | TRBJ2-7 | 13 | once | NA | TRBV7-2
TGTGCCAGCAGTTCCCCCCGGGGACTAGCGGTCGGAGAGCAGTTCTTC | CASSSPRGLAVGEQFF | TRBJ2-1 | 16 | NA | TRBD2 | TRBV27
TGTGCCAGCAGCTTAGATGTGGGAGAGTGGGATACGCAGTATTTT | CASSLDVGEWDTQYF | TRBJ2-3 | 15 | NA | NA | TRBV7-2